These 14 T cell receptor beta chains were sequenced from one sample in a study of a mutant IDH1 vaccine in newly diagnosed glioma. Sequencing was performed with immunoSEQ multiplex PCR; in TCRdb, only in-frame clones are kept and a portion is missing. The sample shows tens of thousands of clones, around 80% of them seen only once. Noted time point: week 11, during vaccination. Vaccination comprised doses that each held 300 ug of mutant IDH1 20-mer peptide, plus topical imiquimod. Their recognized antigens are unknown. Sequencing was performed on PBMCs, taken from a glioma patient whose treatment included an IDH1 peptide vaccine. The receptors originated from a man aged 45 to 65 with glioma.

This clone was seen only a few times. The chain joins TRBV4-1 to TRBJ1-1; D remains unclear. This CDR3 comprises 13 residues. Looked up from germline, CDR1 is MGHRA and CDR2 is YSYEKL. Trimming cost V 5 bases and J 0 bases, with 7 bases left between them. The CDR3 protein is CASSLQMNTEAFF. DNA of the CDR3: TGCGCCAGCAGCTTACAGATGAACACTGAAGCTTTCTTT.

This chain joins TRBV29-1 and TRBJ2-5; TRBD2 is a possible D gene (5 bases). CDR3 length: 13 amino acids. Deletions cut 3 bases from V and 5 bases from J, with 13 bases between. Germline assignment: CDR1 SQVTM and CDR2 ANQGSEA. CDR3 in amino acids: CSVEASSSETQYF. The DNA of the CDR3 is TGCAGCGTTGAGGCTAGCTCGTCGGAGACCCAGTACTTC.

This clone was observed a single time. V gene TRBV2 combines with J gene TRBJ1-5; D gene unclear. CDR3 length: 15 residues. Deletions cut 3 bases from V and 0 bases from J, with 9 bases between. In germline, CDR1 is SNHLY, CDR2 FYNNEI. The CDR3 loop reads CASSDRLNSNQPQHF. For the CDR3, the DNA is TGTGCCAGCAGTGACAGGTTAAATAGCAATCAGCCCCAGCATTTT.

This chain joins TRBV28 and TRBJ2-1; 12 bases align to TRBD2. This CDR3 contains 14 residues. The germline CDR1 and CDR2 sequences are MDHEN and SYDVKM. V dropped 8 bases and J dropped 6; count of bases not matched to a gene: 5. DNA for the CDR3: TGTGCCAGCGCGACTAGCGGGAGTTTCAATGAGCAGTTCTTC. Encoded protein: CASATSGSFNEQFF.

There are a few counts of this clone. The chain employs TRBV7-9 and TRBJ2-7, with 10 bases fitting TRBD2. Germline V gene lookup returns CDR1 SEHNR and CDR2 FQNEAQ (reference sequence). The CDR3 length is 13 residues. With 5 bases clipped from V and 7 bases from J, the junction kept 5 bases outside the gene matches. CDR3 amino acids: CASSPSGSGEQYF. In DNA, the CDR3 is TGTGCCAGCAGCCCTAGCGGGAGTGGGGAGCAGTACTTC.

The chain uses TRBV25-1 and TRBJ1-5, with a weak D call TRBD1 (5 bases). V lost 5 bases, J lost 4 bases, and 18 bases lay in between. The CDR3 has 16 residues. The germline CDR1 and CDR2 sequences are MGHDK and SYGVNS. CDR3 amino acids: CASSPLGPGANQPQHF. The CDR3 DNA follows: TGTGCCAGCAGTCCCTTGGGGCCCGGGGCAAATCAGCCCCAGCATTTT.

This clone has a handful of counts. CDR3 residues: CASEGQGGEQYF. For the CDR3, the DNA is TGTGCCAGCGAGGGGCAGGGCGGCGAGCAGTACTTC. The chain joins TRBV2 to TRBJ2-7, with D perhaps being TRBD1 or TRBD2 (5 bases each). CDR1 SNHLY and CDR2 FYNNEI come from the germline V gene. The length of the CDR3 is 12 residues. V lost 8 bases and J lost 6, with 14 bases in between.

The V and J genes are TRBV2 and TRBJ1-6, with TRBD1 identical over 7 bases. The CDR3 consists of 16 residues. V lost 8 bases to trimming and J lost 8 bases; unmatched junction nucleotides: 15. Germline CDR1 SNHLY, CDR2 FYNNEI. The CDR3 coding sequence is TGTGCCAGCCTCGCCAGACCGACAGGGCTTGATTCACCCCTCCACTTT. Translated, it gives CASLARPTGLDSPLHF.

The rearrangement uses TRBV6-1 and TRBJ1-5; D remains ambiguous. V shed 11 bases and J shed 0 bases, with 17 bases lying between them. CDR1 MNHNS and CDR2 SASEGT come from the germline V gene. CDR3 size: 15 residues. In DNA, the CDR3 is TGTGCCGCGCGGGTCGGGCCCGTTAGCAATCAGCCCCAGCATTTT. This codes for CAARVGPVSNQPQHF.

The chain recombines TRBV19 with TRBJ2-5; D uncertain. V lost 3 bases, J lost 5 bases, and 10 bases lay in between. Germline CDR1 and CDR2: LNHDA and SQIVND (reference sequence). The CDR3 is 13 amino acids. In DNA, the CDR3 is TGTGCCAGTAGTATTCCTCACGGGGAGACCCAGTACTTC. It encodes CASSIPHGETQYF. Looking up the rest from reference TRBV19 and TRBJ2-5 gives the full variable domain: DGGITQSPKYLFRKEGQNVTLSCEQNLNHDAMYWYRQDPGQGLRLIYYSQIVNDFQKGDIAEGYSVSREKKESFPLTVTSAQKNPTAFYLCASSIPHGETQYFGPGTRLLVL.

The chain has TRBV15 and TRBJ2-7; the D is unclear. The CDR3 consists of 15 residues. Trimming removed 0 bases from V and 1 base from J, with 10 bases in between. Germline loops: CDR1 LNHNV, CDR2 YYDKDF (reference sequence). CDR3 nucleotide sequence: TGTGCCACCAGCAGAGATACAAGGCTTTCCTACGAGCAGTACTTC. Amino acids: CATSRDTRLSYEQYF.

CDR3 sequence: CASSPTTDTQYF. The CDR3 DNA is TGTGCCAGCTCACCAACGACAGATACGCAGTATTTT. The V call is TRBV18, the J call TRBJ2-3; D remains ambiguous. CDR1 is KGHSH and CDR2 is LQKENI in the germline V gene. The CDR3 contains 12 residues. V lost 2 bases, J lost 3 bases, and 3 bases lay in between.

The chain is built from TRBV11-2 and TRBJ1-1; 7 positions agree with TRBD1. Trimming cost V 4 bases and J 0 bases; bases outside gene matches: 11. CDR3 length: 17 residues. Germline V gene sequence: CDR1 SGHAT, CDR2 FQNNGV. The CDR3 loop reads CASSSLTGADMNTEAFF. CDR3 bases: TGTGCCAGCAGCTCCTTAACAGGGGCAGATATGAACACTGAAGCTTTCTTT.

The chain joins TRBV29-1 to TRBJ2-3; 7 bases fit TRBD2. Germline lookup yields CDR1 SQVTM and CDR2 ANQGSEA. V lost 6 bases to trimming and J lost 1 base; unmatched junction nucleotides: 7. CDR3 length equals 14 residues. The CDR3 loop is CSVMGGMGTDTQYF. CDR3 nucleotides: TGCAGCGTGATGGGGGGGATGGGCACAGATACGCAGTATTTT.